Listed below are T cell receptor beta chains from one sample, sequenced in a study of T cell responses to AZD1222 COVID-19 vaccine. Produced via immunoSEQ multiplex PCR; TCRdb's table is partial and in-frame only. This table has about 200,000 clones, about 92% appearing once. Sequencing was performed on peripheral blood, taken on day 0 of AZD1222 vaccination. The receptor source for this set is an adult in good health. Both conserved end residues are part of each CDR3. A clone size is listed for some rows: how often the clone was seen (once, few, many), or a class if it is expanded.

clone size: .; V gene: TRBV3-1/TRBV3-2; J gene: TRBJ2-5; CDR3 protein: CASSLGTSGGFPRETQYF
clone size: .; V gene: TRBV27; J gene: TRBJ1-4; CDR3 protein: CASSTGLVATNEKLFF
clone size: .; V gene: TRBV5-6; J gene: TRBJ2-7; CDR3 protein: CASSFFSTNSYEQYF
clone size: .; V gene: TRBV7-9; J gene: TRBJ1-4; CDR3 protein: CASSPFGRGHEKLFF
clone size: .; V gene: TRBV5-1; J gene: TRBJ2-4; CDR3 protein: CASSSPAAKNIQYF
clone size: .; V gene: TRBV5-1; J gene: TRBJ1-2; CDR3 protein: CASSHAQENGYTF
clone size: once; V gene: TRBV5-4; J gene: TRBJ1-2; CDR3 protein: CASSLPLRGNYGYTF
clone size: .; V gene: TRBV5-4; J gene: TRBJ1-4; CDR3 protein: CASSLTGGNEKLFF
clone size: .; V gene: TRBV29-1; J gene: TRBJ2-5; CDR3 protein: CSVIGTDQETQYF
clone size: .; V gene: TRBV29-1; J gene: TRBJ1-2; CDR3 protein: CSVWILVETTNYGYTF
clone size: .; V gene: TRBV19; J gene: TRBJ1-1; CDR3 protein: CASSLRGGEENTEAFF
clone size: once; V gene: TRBV7-9; J gene: TRBJ1-2; CDR3 protein: CASSLAQGVGYTF
clone size: .; V gene: TRBV4-1; J gene: TRBJ2-1; CDR3 protein: CASRGGSEQFF
clone size: once; V gene: TRBV19; J gene: TRBJ1-5; CDR3 protein: CASSMEEYEQPQHF
clone size: .; V gene: TRBV9; J gene: TRBJ2-4; CDR3 protein: CASSFGTGENIQYF
clone size: once; V gene: TRBV18; J gene: TRBJ1-1; CDR3 protein: CASSPSTANTEAFF
clone size: few; V gene: TRBV3-1/TRBV3-2; J gene: TRBJ1-1; CDR3 protein: CASSHDVTNTEAFF
clone size: .; V gene: TRBV5-1; J gene: TRBJ1-3; CDR3 protein: CASSSGGTGNTIYF
clone size: .; V gene: TRBV3-1/TRBV3-2; J gene: TRBJ2-5; CDR3 protein: CASSHHQGLSRETQYF
clone size: .; V gene: TRBV10-3; J gene: TRBJ2-5; CDR3 protein: CAISESNGSGETQYF
clone size: .; V gene: TRBV5-5; J gene: TRBJ1-5; CDR3 protein: CASSRGSSNQPQHF
clone size: .; V gene: TRBV5-1; J gene: TRBJ1-4; CDR3 protein: CASSRDRGNEKLFF
clone size: .; V gene: TRBV24-1; J gene: TRBJ1-2; CDR3 protein: CATADSYGYTF
clone size: once; V gene: TRBV18; J gene: TRBJ1-2; CDR3 protein: CASSPQKAQVGYTF